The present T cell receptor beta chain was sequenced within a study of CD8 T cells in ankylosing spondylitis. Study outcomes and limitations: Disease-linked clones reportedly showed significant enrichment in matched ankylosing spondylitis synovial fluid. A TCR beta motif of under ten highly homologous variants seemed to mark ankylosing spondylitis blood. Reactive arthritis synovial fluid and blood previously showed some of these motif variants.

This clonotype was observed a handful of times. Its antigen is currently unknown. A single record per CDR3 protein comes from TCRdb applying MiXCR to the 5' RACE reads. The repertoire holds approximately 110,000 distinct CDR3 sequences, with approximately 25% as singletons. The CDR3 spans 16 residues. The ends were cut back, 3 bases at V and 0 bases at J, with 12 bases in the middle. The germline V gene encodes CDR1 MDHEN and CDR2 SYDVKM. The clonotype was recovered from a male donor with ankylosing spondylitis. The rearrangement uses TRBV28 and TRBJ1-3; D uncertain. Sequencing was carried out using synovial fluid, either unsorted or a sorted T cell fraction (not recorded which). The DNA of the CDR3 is TGTGCCAGCAGTTTCGGGCAGCCGACCTCTGGAAACACCATATATTTT. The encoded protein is CASSFGQPTSGNTIYF.